Presented here are 13 T cell receptor beta chains from one specimen sequenced in a study of CD8+CD57+ T cells in acquired aplastic anemia (dated by TCRdb to 2016 to 2019). The instrument was an Illumina HiSeq 2000. Genomic DNA served as template for TCR beta VDJ combination and CDR3 sequence profiling. TCRdb reworked the public reads: Q25 trimming with fastp, MiXCR clone assembly, productive beta chains retained. Every distinct CDR3 protein forms one entry, paired with its most common genes and DNA. Here the sample has approximately 80,000 distinct CDR3 sequences; less than 85% occur a single time. 80% to 90% of the sample lies in the top ten. The patients picked for sequencing were ones in whom flow cytometry had shown an expansion of CD8+CD57+ cells. Sequenced sample: sorted CD4+, CD8+, or CD8+CD57+ T cells (not recorded which) from PBMCs. Every receptor here comes from a human donor with aplastic anemia.

The genes are TRBV7-3 and TRBJ2-3; D is ambiguous. Per germline, CDR1 SGHTA and CDR2 FQGTGA. This CDR3 contains 15 residues. Trimming left V 0 bases short and J 0 bases short, with 7 bases between. CDR3 in DNA: TGTGCCAGCAGCTTAACCGGGTTGAGCACAGATACGCAGTATTTT. Its protein product is CASSLTGLSTDTQYF.

This clonotype was picked up one time. The CDR3 is CSAREKGLGETQYF. In nucleotides, the CDR3 is TGCAGTGCTAGAGAAAAGGGACTAGGGGAGACCCAGTACTTC. V is TRBV20-1 and J is TRBJ2-5; 8 positions match TRBD2. Losses at the gene ends were 0 bases for V and 5 bases for J; bases not matched to a gene: 5. CDR3 length equals 14 residues. The germline gives CDR1 DFQATT, CDR2 SNEGSKA (reference sequence).

This clonotype showed up just a few times. The chain recombines TRBV12-3 or TRBV12-4 with TRBJ2-1, with D perhaps being TRBD1 or TRBD2 (5 bases each). Trimming pared 4 bases from V and 5 bases from J, leaving 12 bases between. This CDR3 contains 14 residues. As DNA, the CDR3 is TGTGCCAGCAGTTCCTCGGGACGACACAATGAGCAGTTCTTC. Translation: CASSSSGRHNEQFF.

This chain connects TRBV25-1 to TRBJ2-2, with 8 bases that match TRBD2. The CDR3 runs 17 residues. Trimming removed 6 bases from V and 0 bases from J; junction bases left unmatched: 9. From germline, CDR1 is MGHDK and CDR2 SYGVNS. The CDR3 nucleotides are TGTGCCAGCAGCCAGAGTCTAGCGGGCACGAACACCGGGGAGCTGTTTTTT. This translates into CASSQSLAGTNTGELFF.

Regarding this clonotype: The junction departs from germline at one end; a sequencing error may be responsible. The V and J genes are TRBV10-3 and TRBJ2-5; D is uncertain. Per the germline V gene, CDR1 is ENHRY and CDR2 is SYGVKD. The CDR3 runs to 12 residues. The CDR3 coding sequence is TGTGCCAGCAGTTTAGTTCTCCGGACCCAGTACTTC. Amino acids: CASSLVLRTQYF.

This clonotype turned up a few times. This chain uses TRBV19 with TRBJ2-7, with 8 bases matching TRBD1. Germline CDR1 is LNHDA and CDR2 is SQIVND (reference sequence). V shed 6 bases, J shed 3 bases, and the junction held 1 base outside the gene matches. CDR3 size: 12 residues. The DNA for the CDR3 is TGTGCCAGTAGCGACAGGGGCTACGAGCAGTACTTC. Its translation: CASSDRGYEQYF.

The J gene is TRBJ2-1, the V gene TRBV7-6; D remains ambiguous. This CDR3 has 11 residues. Germline V gene lookup returns CDR1 SGHVS and CDR2 FNYEAQ. V lost 1 base and J lost 15, with 10 bases in between. The CDR3 nucleotides read TGTGCCAGCAGCTTAGACTGGGATCGGTTCTTC. Protein sequence: CASSLDWDRFF.

The chain uses TRBV25-1 and TRBJ1-2; 7 nucleotides match TRBD1. CDR1 and CDR2 (germline): MGHDK, SYGVNS. The CDR3 covers 13 residues. With 9 bases clipped from V and 8 bases from J, the junction kept 12 bases outside the gene matches. CDR3 sequence reads: CASKLGTDTGYTF. In DNA, the CDR3 is TGTGCCAGTAAGCTCGGGACAGATACCGGCTACACCTTC.

CDR3 coding DNA: TGTGCCAGCAGTGAGGACACCTATGGCTACACCTTC. Translation gives CASSEDTYGYTF. The rearrangement uses TRBV2 and TRBJ1-2; perhaps TRBD1 as D (5 bases). This CDR3 comprises 12 residues. The germline gives CDR1 SNHLY, CDR2 FYNNEI. V gave up 3 bases and J gave up 4 bases, with 6 bases separating them.

This chain's CDR3 is CAITPTEGEKLFF. CDR3 in DNA: TGTGCCATCACTCCCACCGAAGGAGAAAAACTGTTTTTT. This chain links TRBV10-3 with TRBJ1-4; D gene ambiguous. Deletions cut 7 bases from V and 8 bases from J, with 14 bases between. The CDR3 length is 13 residues. Germline assignment: CDR1 ENHRY and CDR2 SYGVKD.

The chain couples TRBV2 to TRBJ2-7, with D perhaps matching TRBD2 (5 bases). Between the trimmed V and J ends, which lost 5 bases and 2 bases, there was a span of 7 bases. The CDR3 sequence is 12 residues long. Germline CDR1 and CDR2: SNHLY and FYNNEI. This chain's CDR3 is CASSKEAYEQYF. As DNA, the CDR3 is TGTGCCAGCAGTAAGGAGGCCTACGAGCAGTACTTC.

The count of this clonotype is one. The gene calls are TRBV2 and TRBJ2-2; D is tentatively TRBD1 or TRBD2 (5 bases each). Germline CDR1 SNHLY, CDR2 FYNNEI. Trimming took 0 bases from V and 7 from J, leaving 12 bases between them. There are 15 residues in the CDR3. DNA of the CDR3: TGTGCCAGCAGTGAAGCGCTTCGGGGCATCGGGGAGCTGTTTTTT. Protein sequence: CASSEALRGIGELFF.

V gene TRBV7-9 combines with J gene TRBJ1-5; no clear D. From germline, CDR1 is SEHNR and CDR2 FQNEAQ (reference sequence). The CDR3 sequence is 13 residues long. Trimming took 6 bases from V and 2 from J, leaving 8 bases between them. This CDR3 reads CASSGRGNQPQHF. The CDR3 nucleotides are TGTGCCAGCAGTGGAAGAGGCAATCAGCCCCAGCATTTT. The full variable domain, in which reference TRBV7-9 and TRBJ1-5 provide the parts outside the CDR3, is DTGVSQNPRHKITKRGQNVTFRCDPISEHNRLYWYRQTLGQGPEFLTYFQNEAQLEKSRLLSDRFSAERPKGSFSTLEIQRTEQGDSAMYLCASSGRGNQPQHFGDGTRLSIL.